The following is a TCR beta chain sequence with its context. Its target is unknown. The sample originates from a study of long-term antiretroviral therapy in people with HIV. Study-wide results and caveats: Post-ART, diversity grew, though it stayed under transplant donor control levels. Across all time points, the repertoire was dominated by clones that expanded before ART. Blood sampling spanned 2004 to 2017, possibly under older ART regimens.

They ran version v3.0 of the immunoSEQ assay at survey level. Assay used: immunoSEQ multiplex PCR; TCRdb lists only in-frame clones, some missing. The sample shows about 19,000 clones, less than 85% of them seen only once. This clonotype was sampled from a woman between 45 and 65 years old with HIV. The sequencing used unsorted PBMCs, collected 0.5 years before starting antiretroviral therapy.

The DNA for the CDR3 is TGTGCCAGCAGTTCCGAGAGCTCCTACAATGAGCAGTTCTTC. Its translation: CASSSESSYNEQFF. The chain links TRBV6-6 to TRBJ2-1, with D hard to call. CDR1 MNHNY and CDR2 SVGAGI come from the germline V gene (reference sequence). V was cut by 4 bases and J by 0 bases, with 7 bases left in between. The CDR3 runs to 14 residues.